This TCR beta chain was retrieved from a study of graft-versus-host responses after intestinal transplantation listed by TCRdb under 2021. The study in broad terms: The transplants that recipients got were multivisceral, liver-intestinal, or isolated intestinal. The cohort enrolled about 23 intestinal transplant recipients, one of whom was a retransplant, and 3 patients without pretransplant specimens were excluded. To identify alloreactive clones, pre-transplant mixed lymphocyte reaction products were sequenced and compared with unstimulated pre-transplant donor and recipient T cells. Graft-versus-host and host-versus-graft alloreactive T cell clones were tracked in the graft, circulation and bone marrow after intestinal transplantation using bulk TCR-beta CDR3 sequencing. Instead of going to the commercial service, samples from a few later patients were sequenced in-house on an Illumina MiSeq and processed with MiXCR. All recipients received anti-thymocyte globulin induction followed by maintenance tacrolimus and steroids for around three years. A peak of at least 4% donor T cells among recipient peripheral blood mononuclear cells was the definition used for donor T cell macrochimerism.

Receptor amplification or capture employed the immunoSEQ multiplex PCR assay. Adaptive Biotechnologies carried out high-throughput TCR-beta CDR3 sequencing of genomic DNA for most patients. In the authors' own workflow: TCR sequencing data for around 19 patients were retrieved from Adaptive's ImmunoSEQ software; a few other patients were processed with MiXCR and VDJtools. Because the origin of CDR3 nucleotide sequences shared between donor and recipient could not be assigned, those sequences were removed. At least 2-fold expansion over unstimulated cells and a minimum CFSE-low frequency of 0.002% (template counts) or 0.001% (read counts) were required for clones to be classified as alloreactive. Clones detected in sequenced pre-transplant spleen, lymph node, or MLR CFSE-low populations of the donor or recipient were defined as mappable. The cumulative frequency of alloreactive clones was calculated as a percentage of all sequences, weighted by copy number. TCRdb took this table from immuneACCESS and kept in-frame rearrangements with V and J called. Such tables lack part of the clones; where checked against another copy, unresolved V genes explain under half of the gap, and the rest is unexplained. V, J and clone size derive from that table, while D and trimming were established from the DNA sequence. The sample includes more than 13,000 clones, with about 68% observed a single time. The top ten constitute 9% of the sample.

For CDR1 and CDR2, the germline V gene lists MRHNA and SNTAGT. Taken from cysteine to phenylalanine, the CDR3 has 16 residues. The retained sequence is limited to the CDR3, 48 bases, with the frame set at the first base. V has 3 bases trimmed and J has 2 bases trimmed; junction bases matching no gene number 4. Overall results and qualifications from the work: Early after transplant, declines in HvG clones were associated with peak levels of circulating GvH clones. The relatively low number and heterogeneity of intestinal transplant patients limited the conclusions. GvH clones turned up in recipient bone marrow, with some appearing earlier in ileal mucosa or blood, a pattern consistent with an intestinal mucosal origin. Patients with donor T cell macrochimerism had high GvH to HvG T cell clonal ratios in their allografts.

On this clone: The clone's antigen remains unknown. No much larger clone is present one base from it, and per-base qualities are unavailable.

Intraepithelial and lamina propria lymphocytes were isolated from graft specimens using dithiothreitol, EDTA incubations and collagenase D digestion. Bulk TCR-beta sequencing was performed on serial intestinal graft biopsy specimens collected as late as 600 days after transplant. This receptor chain uses TRBV6-4 and TRBJ2-2, with 9 bases in between that match TRBD1. Source: ileum tissue, taken just under 700 days after intestinal transplantation. This sequence was found in a human patient who received an intestinal transplant, so some T cells may come from the graft donor. Here is the DNA: TGTGCCAGCAGTGAGGGAACAGGGGGCAACACCGGGGAGCTGTTTTTT. This sequence encodes CASSEGTGGNTGELFF.